This is a list of T cell receptor beta chains from one sample in a study of control samples from healthy donors and cancer patients. TCRdb's copy holds only in-frame clones and misses some; the assay was immunoSEQ multiplex PCR. The data contain about 140,000 clones, roughly 92% of them singletons. The specimen was blood. Receptors were obtained from a man aged 30-40 years in good health. The CDR3 runs from the conserved cysteine through the conserved F or W. The D gene is left open where the match is weak. Size values are once, few and many counts, or a class for expanded clones, and some rows have none.

j_call: TRBJ2-5; v_call: TRBV29-1; clone_size: -; d_call: TRBD1; cdr3_aa: CSGGDRGETQYF; cdr3_nt: TGCAGCGGGGGTGACAGGGGGGAGACCCAGTACTTC
j_call: TRBJ2-7; v_call: TRBV5-1; clone_size: -; d_call: -; cdr3_aa: CASSLWRVDNSYEQYF; cdr3_nt: TGCGCCAGCAGCTTGTGGCGGGTAGATAACTCCTACGAGCAGTACTTC
j_call: TRBJ1-2; v_call: TRBV29-1; clone_size: -; d_call: -; cdr3_aa: CSVAQVRGQVSGYTF; cdr3_nt: TGCAGCGTTGCCCAAGTCAGGGGCCAAGTGAGTGGCTACACCTTC
j_call: TRBJ1-1; v_call: TRBV6-5; clone_size: -; d_call: -; cdr3_aa: CASSPTGEGTEAFF; cdr3_nt: TGTGCCAGCAGTCCGACTGGAGAGGGCACTGAAGCTTTCTTT
j_call: TRBJ1-1; v_call: TRBV10-3; clone_size: -; d_call: -; cdr3_aa: CAISTGIKAFF; cdr3_nt: TGTGCCATCAGCACAGGCATAAAAGCTTTCTTT
j_call: TRBJ2-5; v_call: TRBV5-4; clone_size: once; d_call: TRBD2; cdr3_aa: CASSIRLAGGPETQYF; cdr3_nt: TGTGCCAGCAGCATTAGACTAGCGGGAGGGCCAGAGACCCAGTACTTC
j_call: TRBJ1-2; v_call: TRBV7-9; clone_size: once; d_call: -; cdr3_aa: CASSYSQRLDGYTF; cdr3_nt: TGTGCCAGCAGCTATTCCCAAAGACTTGATGGCTACACCTTC
j_call: TRBJ2-2; v_call: TRBV9; clone_size: few; d_call: TRBD2; cdr3_aa: CASSPTPGLANTGELFF; cdr3_nt: TGTGCCAGCAGCCCGACCCCGGGACTAGCGAACACCGGGGAGCTGTTTTTT
j_call: TRBJ1-3; v_call: TRBV4-1; clone_size: -; d_call: TRBD1; cdr3_aa: CASSTGAAGNTIYF; cdr3_nt: TGCGCCAGCAGTACAGGGGCAGCTGGAAACACCATATATTTT
j_call: TRBJ2-7; v_call: TRBV27; clone_size: -; d_call: -; cdr3_aa: CASSRDGGYEQYF; cdr3_nt: TGTGCCAGTAGTCGTGACGGTGGCTACGAGCAGTACTTC
j_call: TRBJ1-1; v_call: TRBV27; clone_size: -; d_call: -; cdr3_aa: CASSQRWRGTTEAFF; cdr3_nt: TGTGCCAGCAGCCAAAGGTGGAGGGGGACAACTGAAGCTTTCTTT
j_call: TRBJ2-5; v_call: TRBV18; clone_size: -; d_call: -; cdr3_aa: CASSPKETQYF; cdr3_nt: TGTGCCAGCTCACCAAAGGAGACCCAGTACTTC
j_call: TRBJ2-1; v_call: TRBV20-1; clone_size: -; d_call: -; cdr3_aa: CSAGGRGGYNEQFF; cdr3_nt: TGCAGTGCTGGTGGGAGGGGGGGATACAATGAGCAGTTCTTC
j_call: TRBJ1-5; v_call: TRBV18; clone_size: -; d_call: TRBD1; cdr3_aa: CASSGTGFGNQPQHF; cdr3_nt: TGTGCCAGCTCTGGGACAGGGTTTGGCAATCAGCCCCAGCATTTT
j_call: TRBJ2-3; v_call: TRBV27; clone_size: -; d_call: -; cdr3_aa: CASSSSTTDTQYF; cdr3_nt: TGTGCCAGCAGTTCATCAACCACAGATACGCAGTATTTT
j_call: TRBJ2-7; v_call: TRBV27; clone_size: -; d_call: TRBD1; cdr3_aa: CASSQGQGYEQYF; cdr3_nt: TGTGCCAGCAGCCAGGGACAGGGGTACGAGCAGTACTTC
j_call: TRBJ2-1; v_call: TRBV28; clone_size: once; d_call: -; cdr3_aa: CASSLLVREQFF; cdr3_nt: TGTGCCAGCAGTTTGTTGGTCAGAGAGCAGTTCTTC
j_call: TRBJ1-2; v_call: TRBV2; clone_size: -; d_call: TRBD1; cdr3_aa: CASSEARTGDGYTF; cdr3_nt: TGTGCCAGCAGTGAAGCGCGGACAGGGGATGGCTACACCTTC
j_call: TRBJ1-1; v_call: TRBV7-2; clone_size: -; d_call: -; cdr3_aa: CASSLFPANTEAFF; cdr3_nt: TGTGCCAGCAGCTTATTTCCAGCGAACACTGAAGCTTTCTTT
j_call: TRBJ1-2; v_call: TRBV7-2; clone_size: -; d_call: TRBD1; cdr3_aa: CASSSGTGDGYTF; cdr3_nt: TGTGCCAGCAGCTCCGGGACAGGGGATGGCTACACCTTC
j_call: TRBJ2-5; v_call: TRBV6-2/TRBV6-3; clone_size: -; d_call: -; cdr3_aa: CASSYTPFQETQYF; cdr3_nt: TGTGCCAGCAGTTATACCCCCTTCCAAGAGACCCAGTACTTC
j_call: TRBJ1-6; v_call: TRBV27; clone_size: -; d_call: -; cdr3_aa: CASSHSLYSYNSPLHF; cdr3_nt: TGTGCCAGCAGTCACTCATTATACTCCTATAATTCACCCCTCCACTTT
j_call: TRBJ2-7; v_call: TRBV5-1; clone_size: -; d_call: TRBD1; cdr3_aa: CASSPGQGAYEQYF; cdr3_nt: TGCGCCAGCAGCCCGGGACAGGGGGCCTACGAGCAGTACTTC
j_call: TRBJ2-2; v_call: TRBV19; clone_size: -; d_call: -; cdr3_aa: CASKRNTGELFF; cdr3_nt: TGTGCCAGTAAACGGAACACCGGGGAGCTGTTTTTT
j_call: TRBJ2-5; v_call: TRBV5-4; clone_size: once; d_call: -; cdr3_aa: CASSLGVGRETQYF; cdr3_nt: TGTGCCAGCAGTCTTGGTGTGGGGCGAGAGACCCAGTACTTC
j_call: TRBJ1-1; v_call: TRBV30; clone_size: -; d_call: -; cdr3_aa: CAWSVVEAFF; cdr3_nt: TGTGCCTGGAGTGTTGTTGAAGCTTTCTTT
j_call: TRBJ2-5; v_call: TRBV3-1/TRBV3-2; clone_size: -; d_call: TRBD2; cdr3_aa: CASSHNGLAAQETQYF; cdr3_nt: TGTGCCAGCAGCCATAATGGACTAGCGGCCCAAGAGACCCAGTACTTC
j_call: TRBJ1-2; v_call: TRBV4-1; clone_size: -; d_call: -; cdr3_aa: CASSQAESTGITYGYTF; cdr3_nt: TGCGCCAGCAGCCAAGCCGAATCAACAGGGATTACCTATGGCTACACCTTC
j_call: TRBJ1-5; v_call: TRBV28; clone_size: -; d_call: -; cdr3_aa: CASSYWDFGQPQHF; cdr3_nt: TGTGCCAGCAGTTACTGGGACTTCGGGCAGCCCCAGCATTTT
j_call: TRBJ1-4; v_call: TRBV14; clone_size: -; d_call: -; cdr3_aa: CASSYGRQKLFF; cdr3_nt: TGTGCCAGCAGTTATGGAAGGCAAAAACTGTTTTTT
j_call: TRBJ1-1; v_call: TRBV4-1; clone_size: -; d_call: -; cdr3_aa: CASSHPLRRGRGKDTEAFF; cdr3_nt: TGCGCCAGCAGCCACCCCCTTCGTCGAGGCAGGGGAAAGGACACTGAAGCTTTCTTT
j_call: TRBJ1-1; v_call: TRBV7-9; clone_size: -; d_call: -; cdr3_aa: CASSPHGTEAFF; cdr3_nt: TGTGCCAGCAGCCCCCATGGCACTGAAGCTTTCTTT
j_call: TRBJ2-1; v_call: TRBV6-2/TRBV6-3; clone_size: -; d_call: -; cdr3_aa: CASSYAGTSGREQFF; cdr3_nt: TGTGCCAGCAGTTACGCCGGGACCTCAGGTCGTGAGCAGTTCTTC
j_call: TRBJ2-7; v_call: TRBV5-8; clone_size: -; d_call: TRBD2; cdr3_aa: CASSSGLAYSYEQYF; cdr3_nt: TGTGCCAGCAGCTCCGGACTAGCGTACTCCTACGAGCAGTACTTC
j_call: TRBJ1-5; v_call: TRBV19; clone_size: few; d_call: -; cdr3_aa: CASRAREGINQPQHF; cdr3_nt: TGTGCCAGCCGTGCTAGGGAAGGTATCAATCAGCCCCAGCATTTT
j_call: TRBJ2-3; v_call: TRBV9; clone_size: -; d_call: -; cdr3_aa: CASSERGTDTQYF; cdr3_nt: TGTGCCAGCAGCGAGAGGGGCACAGATACGCAGTATTTT
j_call: TRBJ1-1; v_call: TRBV3-1/TRBV3-2; clone_size: -; d_call: -; cdr3_aa: CASSQLDRNTEAFF; cdr3_nt: TGTGCCAGCAGCCAATTGGATAGGAACACTGAAGCTTTCTTT
j_call: TRBJ1-1; v_call: TRBV5-4; clone_size: -; d_call: -; cdr3_aa: CASSKQGSGAFF; cdr3_nt: TGTGCCAGCAGCAAACAGGGATCTGGGGCTTTCTTT
j_call: TRBJ2-1; v_call: TRBV28; clone_size: -; d_call: TRBD2; cdr3_aa: CASSFLAGGYNEQFF; cdr3_nt: TGTGCCAGCAGCTTCCTAGCGGGAGGATACAATGAGCAGTTCTTC
j_call: TRBJ1-5; v_call: TRBV19; clone_size: -; d_call: -; cdr3_aa: CASSFINQPQHF; cdr3_nt: TGTGCCAGTAGCTTCATAAATCAGCCCCAGCATTTT
j_call: TRBJ2-7; v_call: TRBV3-1/TRBV3-2; clone_size: -; d_call: -; cdr3_aa: CASSQDFAARVNEQYF; cdr3_nt: TGTGCCAGCAGTCAAGACTTCGCGGCACGAGTAAACGAGCAGTACTTC
j_call: TRBJ1-3; v_call: TRBV28; clone_size: -; d_call: -; cdr3_aa: CASSLLSLTATGNTIYF; cdr3_nt: TGTGCCAGCAGTCTCCTAAGTTTGACAGCCACTGGAAACACCATATATTTT
j_call: TRBJ1-6; v_call: TRBV15; clone_size: -; d_call: -; cdr3_aa: CATSRDTMRNSPLHF; cdr3_nt: TGTGCCACCAGCAGAGACACCATGAGGAATTCACCCCTCCACTTT
j_call: TRBJ2-1; v_call: TRBV7-8; clone_size: -; d_call: TRBD2; cdr3_aa: CASSLGTSGRNEQFF; cdr3_nt: TGTGCCAGCAGCTTAGGGACTAGCGGGAGGAATGAGCAGTTCTTC
j_call: TRBJ2-2; v_call: TRBV29-1; clone_size: -; d_call: -; cdr3_aa: CSVGLYLSGELFF; cdr3_nt: TGCAGCGTGGGACTCTATCTGTCCGGGGAGCTGTTTTTT
j_call: TRBJ1-5; v_call: TRBV6-6; clone_size: few; d_call: -; cdr3_aa: CASRVDSNQPQHF; cdr3_nt: TGTGCCAGCAGAGTCGATAGCAATCAGCCCCAGCATTTT
j_call: TRBJ2-3; v_call: TRBV4-1; clone_size: -; d_call: TRBD2; cdr3_aa: CASSLTSGRTDTQYF; cdr3_nt: TGCGCCAGCAGCCTGACTAGCGGGAGGACAGATACGCAGTATTTT
j_call: TRBJ2-7; v_call: TRBV10-3; clone_size: -; d_call: TRBD1; cdr3_aa: CAISESGTGHEQYF; cdr3_nt: TGTGCCATCAGTGAGTCTGGGACAGGACACGAGCAGTACTTC
j_call: TRBJ2-7; v_call: TRBV28; clone_size: -; d_call: -; cdr3_aa: CASSLTNPVKHEQYF; cdr3_nt: TGTGCCAGCAGTTTAACTAACCCGGTGAAGCACGAGCAGTACTTC
j_call: TRBJ2-7; v_call: TRBV19; clone_size: -; d_call: TRBD2; cdr3_aa: CASSITGGGEQYF; cdr3_nt: TGTGCCAGTAGTATAACGGGGGGTGGCGAGCAGTACTTC
j_call: TRBJ2-1; v_call: TRBV24-1; clone_size: -; d_call: -; cdr3_aa: CATSDSPEGASGEQFF; cdr3_nt: TGTGCCACCAGTGACTCCCCCGAAGGCGCGAGCGGTGAGCAGTTCTTC
j_call: TRBJ2-7; v_call: TRBV27; clone_size: -; d_call: TRBD2; cdr3_aa: CASSLTGLAGLYEQYF; cdr3_nt: TGTGCCAGCAGTTTAACGGGACTAGCGGGACTCTACGAGCAGTACTTC
j_call: TRBJ1-5; v_call: TRBV3-1/TRBV3-2; clone_size: -; d_call: -; cdr3_aa: CASSQAQGFGQPQHF; cdr3_nt: TGTGCCAGCAGCCAAGCACAGGGTTTTGGTCAGCCCCAGCATTTT
j_call: TRBJ2-1; v_call: TRBV5-6; clone_size: once; d_call: -; cdr3_aa: CASSPTRRYNEQFF; cdr3_nt: TGTGCCAGCAGCCCCACACGTCGTTACAATGAGCAGTTCTTC